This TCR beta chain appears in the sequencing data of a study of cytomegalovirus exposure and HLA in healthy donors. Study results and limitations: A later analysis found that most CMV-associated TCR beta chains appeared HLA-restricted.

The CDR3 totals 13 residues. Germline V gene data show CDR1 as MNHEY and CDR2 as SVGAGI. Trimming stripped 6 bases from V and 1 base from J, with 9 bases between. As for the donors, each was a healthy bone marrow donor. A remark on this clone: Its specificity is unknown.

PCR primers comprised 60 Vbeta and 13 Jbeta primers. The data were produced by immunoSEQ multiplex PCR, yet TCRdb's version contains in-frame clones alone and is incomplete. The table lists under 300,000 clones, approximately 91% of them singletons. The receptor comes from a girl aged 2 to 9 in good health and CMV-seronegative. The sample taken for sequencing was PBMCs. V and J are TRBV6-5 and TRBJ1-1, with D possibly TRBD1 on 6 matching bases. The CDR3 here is CASSQGRNTEAFF. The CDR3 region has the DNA TGTGCCAGCAGCCAGGGGCGGAACACTGAAGCTTTCTTT.